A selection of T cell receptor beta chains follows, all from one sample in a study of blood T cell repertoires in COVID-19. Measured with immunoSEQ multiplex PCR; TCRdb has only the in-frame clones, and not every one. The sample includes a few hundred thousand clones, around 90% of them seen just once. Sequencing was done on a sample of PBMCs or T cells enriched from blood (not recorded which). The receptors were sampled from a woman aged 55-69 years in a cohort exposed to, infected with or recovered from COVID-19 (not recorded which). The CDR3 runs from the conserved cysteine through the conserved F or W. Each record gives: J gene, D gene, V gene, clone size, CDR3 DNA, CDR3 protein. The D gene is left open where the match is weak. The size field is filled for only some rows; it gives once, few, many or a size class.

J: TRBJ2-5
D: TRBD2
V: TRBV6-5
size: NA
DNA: TGTGCCAGCAGTCGCGGGGAGGGAGAGACCCAGTACTTC
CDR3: CASSRGEGETQYF

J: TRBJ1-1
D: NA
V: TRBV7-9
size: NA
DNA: TGTGCCAGCAGCCCGACAGCCTTGAACACTGAAGCTTTCTTT
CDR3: CASSPTALNTEAFF

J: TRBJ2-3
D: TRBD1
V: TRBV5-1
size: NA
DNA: TGCGCCAGCACCCTGGGAGCTACAGGGGGCGAAGATACGCAGTATTTT
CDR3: CASTLGATGGEDTQYF

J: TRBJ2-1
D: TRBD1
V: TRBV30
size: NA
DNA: TGTGCCGAACAGGGGGCGACGTCCTACAATGAGCAGTTCTTC
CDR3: CAEQGATSYNEQFF

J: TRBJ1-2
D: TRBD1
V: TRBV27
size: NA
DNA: TGTGCCAGCAGTTTATTTGGGACAGGGGGGAAAAAGGGCTACACCTTC
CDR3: CASSLFGTGGKKGYTF

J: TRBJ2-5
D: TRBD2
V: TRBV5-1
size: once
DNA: TGCGCCAGCAGCTTGTCAGCGGGAATAGTAGAGACCCAGTACTTC
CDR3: CASSLSAGIVETQYF

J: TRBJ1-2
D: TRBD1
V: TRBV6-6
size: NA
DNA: TGTGCCAGCAGGCGAGGACAGGGGCCAACCAATGGAAGATATGGCTACACCTTC
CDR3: CASRRGQGPTNGRYGYTF

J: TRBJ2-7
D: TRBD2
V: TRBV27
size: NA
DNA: TGTGCCAGCAGACTAGCGGGCGCCTACGAGCAGTACTTC
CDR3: CASRLAGAYEQYF

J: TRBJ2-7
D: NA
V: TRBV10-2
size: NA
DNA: TGCGCCAGCAGAAACAGCGGGTCTTACTCCTACGAGCAGTACTTC
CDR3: CASRNSGSYSYEQYF

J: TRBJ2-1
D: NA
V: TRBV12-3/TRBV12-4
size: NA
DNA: TGTGCCAGCAGTTTGGGCCCAATCAGGGGGTTCTTC
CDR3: CASSLGPIRGFF

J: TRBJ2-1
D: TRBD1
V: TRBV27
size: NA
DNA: TGTGCCAGCAGTTTCGTCCAGGGGGCTCACAATGAGCAGTTCTTC
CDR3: CASSFVQGAHNEQFF

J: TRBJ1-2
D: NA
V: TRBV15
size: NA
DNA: TGTGCCACCAGCAGTGGCAGGAACTATGGCTACACCTTC
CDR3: CATSSGRNYGYTF

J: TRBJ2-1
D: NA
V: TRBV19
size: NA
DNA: TGTGCCAGTAGCCCACCAGGGGGGCGATACAATGAGCAGTTCTTC
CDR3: CASSPPGGRYNEQFF

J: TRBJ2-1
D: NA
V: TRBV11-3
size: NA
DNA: TGTGCCAGCAGTCCCGGGGTTAATAATGAGCAGTTCTTC
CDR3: CASSPGVNNEQFF

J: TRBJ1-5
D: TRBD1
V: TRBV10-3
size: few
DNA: TGTGCCATCAGTGAGCGGAGGGGACAGGGTTGGCCGCCCCAGCATTTT
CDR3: CAISERRGQGWPPQHF

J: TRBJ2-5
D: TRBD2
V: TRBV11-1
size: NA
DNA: TGTGCCAGCAGCAGGGAGGCTAGCGGTCACCAAGAGACCCAGTACTTC
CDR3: CASSREASGHQETQYF

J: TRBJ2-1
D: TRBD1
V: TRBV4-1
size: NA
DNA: TGCGCCAGCAGGACCTGGACAGGGGACGGGATCAATGAGCAGTTCTTC
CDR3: CASRTWTGDGINEQFF

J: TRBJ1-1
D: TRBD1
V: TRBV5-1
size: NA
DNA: TGCGCCAGCAGCTTGTCTGGGACAGATGAAGCTTTCTTT
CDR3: CASSLSGTDEAFF

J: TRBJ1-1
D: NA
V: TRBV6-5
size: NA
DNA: TGTGCCAGCAGTCCCCCCCGGGACACTGAAGCTTTCTTT
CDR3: CASSPPRDTEAFF

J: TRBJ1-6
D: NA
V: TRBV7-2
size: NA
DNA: TGTGCCAGCAGCTTAGCCCAGGTGTCTAATTCACCCCTCCACTTT
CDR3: CASSLAQVSNSPLHF

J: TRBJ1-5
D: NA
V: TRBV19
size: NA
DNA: TGTGCCAGTAGTATTGACTGGGTTCAGCCCCAGCATTTT
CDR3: CASSIDWVQPQHF

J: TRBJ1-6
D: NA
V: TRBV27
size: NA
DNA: TGTGCCAGCAGTTCGGGCCTTGGGGGCGGATCACCCCTCCACTTT
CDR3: CASSSGLGGGSPLHF

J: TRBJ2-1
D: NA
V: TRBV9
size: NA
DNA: TGTGCCAGCAGCGAAGACTATTACTCCTACAATGAGCAGTTCTTC
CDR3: CASSEDYYSYNEQFF

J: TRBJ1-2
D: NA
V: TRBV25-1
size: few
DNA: TGTGCCAGCAGTGAGAGGAATGGCTACACCTTC
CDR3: CASSERNGYTF

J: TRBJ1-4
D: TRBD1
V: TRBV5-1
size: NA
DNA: TGCGCCAGCAGCTTGGCCCACAGGGGGCTAGCTAATGAAAAACTGTTTTTT
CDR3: CASSLAHRGLANEKLFF

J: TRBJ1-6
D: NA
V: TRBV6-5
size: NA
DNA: TGTGCCAGCAGCCTAGCGCCTAACAATTCACCCCTCCACTTT
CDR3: CASSLAPNNSPLHF

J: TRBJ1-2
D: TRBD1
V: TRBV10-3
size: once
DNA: TGTGCCATCAGTGAGCCTGGACAGGGGGCGGGTGGCTACACCTTC
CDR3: CAISEPGQGAGGYTF

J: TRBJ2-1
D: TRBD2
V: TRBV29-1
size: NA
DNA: TGCAGCGTTATAGCGGGAGGGAATGAGCAGTTCTTC
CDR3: CSVIAGGNEQFF

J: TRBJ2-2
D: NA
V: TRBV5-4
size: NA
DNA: TGTGCCAGCAGCCGGGAGGGGGCGAGAAACACCGGGGAGCTGTTTTTT
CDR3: CASSREGARNTGELFF

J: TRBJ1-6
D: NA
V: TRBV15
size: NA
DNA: TGTGCCACCAGCAGAGATCAGGGTTCTAATTCACCCCTCCACTTT
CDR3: CATSRDQGSNSPLHF

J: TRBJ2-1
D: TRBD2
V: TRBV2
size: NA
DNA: TGTGCCAGCAGGGGTCTAGCGGGAGGTCGGAGCTCCTACAATGAGCAGTTCTTC
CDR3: CASRGLAGGRSSYNEQFF

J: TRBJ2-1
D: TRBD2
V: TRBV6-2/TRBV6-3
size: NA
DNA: TGTGCCAGCAGTTGGACTAGCGGGAGGGCGGTAGATGAGCAGTTCTTC
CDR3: CASSWTSGRAVDEQFF

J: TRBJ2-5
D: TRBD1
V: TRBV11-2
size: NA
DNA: TGTGCCAGCAGCTTAGTGGCAGGGGGACAAGAGACCCAGTACTTC
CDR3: CASSLVAGGQETQYF

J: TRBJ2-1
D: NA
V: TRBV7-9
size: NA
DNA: TGTGCCAGCAGCTACCTCTACGATGAGCAGTTCTTC
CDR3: CASSYLYDEQFF

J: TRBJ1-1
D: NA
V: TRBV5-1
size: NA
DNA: TGCGCCAGCAGCCTAGGCAGAACGAACACTGAAGCTTTCTTT
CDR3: CASSLGRTNTEAFF

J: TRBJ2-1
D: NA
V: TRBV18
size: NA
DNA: TGTGCCAGCTCACCGTTTGGGAGCTCCTACAATGAGCAGTTCTTC
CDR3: CASSPFGSSYNEQFF

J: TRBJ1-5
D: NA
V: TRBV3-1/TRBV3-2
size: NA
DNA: TGTGCCAGCAGCCACGGACAGCCTGGGCCCCAGCATTTT
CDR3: CASSHGQPGPQHF

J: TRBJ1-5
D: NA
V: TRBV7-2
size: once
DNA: TGTGCCAGCAGCTTAGTAGTCAGGGTTCAGCCCCAGCATTTT
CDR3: CASSLVVRVQPQHF

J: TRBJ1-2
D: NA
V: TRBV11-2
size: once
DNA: TGTGCCAGCAGCTTAGATCTAGGCGGCGGCTACACCTTC
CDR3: CASSLDLGGGYTF

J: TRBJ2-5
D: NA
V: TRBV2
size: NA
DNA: TGTGCCAGCAGTGATGGTCAGGGAGGAAGAGAGACCCAGTACTTC
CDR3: CASSDGQGGRETQYF

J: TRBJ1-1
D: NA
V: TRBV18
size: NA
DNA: TGTGCCAGCTCACCACCGTTCGGGGGACGCGGCACTGAAGCTTTCTTT
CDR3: CASSPPFGGRGTEAFF

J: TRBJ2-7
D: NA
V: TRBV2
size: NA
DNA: TGTGCCAGCAACGGACAGAACTACGAGCAGTACTTC
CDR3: CASNGQNYEQYF

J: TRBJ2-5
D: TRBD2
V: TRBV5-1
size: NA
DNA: TGCGCCAGCAGCCAGACTAGCGGGAGGGCCGGGGAGACCCAGTACTTC
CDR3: CASSQTSGRAGETQYF

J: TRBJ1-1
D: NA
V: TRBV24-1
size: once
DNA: TGTGCCACCAGTGATTTTGCGGGCACTGAAGCTTTCTTT
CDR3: CATSDFAGTEAFF

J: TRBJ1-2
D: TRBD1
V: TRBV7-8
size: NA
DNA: TGTGCCAGCAGCCGGGACAGGGATTATGGCTACACCTTC
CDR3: CASSRDRDYGYTF

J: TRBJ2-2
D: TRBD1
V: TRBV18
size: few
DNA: TGTGCCAGCTCACCGGACAGGGCGAACACCGGGGAGCTGTTTTTT
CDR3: CASSPDRANTGELFF

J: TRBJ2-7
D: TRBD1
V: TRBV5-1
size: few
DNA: TGCGCCAGCAGCTTAGGTCAGGGGGCTTTCGAGCAGTACTTC
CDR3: CASSLGQGAFEQYF

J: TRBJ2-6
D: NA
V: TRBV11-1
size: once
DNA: TGTGCCAGCAGCTTAGTCCGTGGGGCCAACGTCCTGACTTTC
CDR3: CASSLVRGANVLTF